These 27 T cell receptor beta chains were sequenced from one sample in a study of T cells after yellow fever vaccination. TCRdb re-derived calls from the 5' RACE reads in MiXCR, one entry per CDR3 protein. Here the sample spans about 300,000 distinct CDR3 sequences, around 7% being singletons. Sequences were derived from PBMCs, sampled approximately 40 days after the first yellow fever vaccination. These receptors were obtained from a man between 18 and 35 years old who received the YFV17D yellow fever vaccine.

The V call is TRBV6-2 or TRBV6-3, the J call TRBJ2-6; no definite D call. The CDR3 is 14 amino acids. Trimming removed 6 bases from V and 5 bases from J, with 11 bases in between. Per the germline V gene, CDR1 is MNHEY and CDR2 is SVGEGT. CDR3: CASRQEARANVLTF. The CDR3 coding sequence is TGTGCCAGCAGACAAGAAGCTCGGGCCAACGTCCTGACTTTC.

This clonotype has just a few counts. The CDR3, as DNA: TGTGCCAGCAGTTTTTTAGGCCGTCAAGAGACCCAGTACTTC. Translated, it gives CASSFLGRQETQYF. The J gene is TRBJ2-5, the V gene TRBV12-3 or TRBV12-4; D gene unclear. V was clipped by 3 bases and J by 2 bases, with 10 bases between them. The CDR3 loop spans 14 amino acids.

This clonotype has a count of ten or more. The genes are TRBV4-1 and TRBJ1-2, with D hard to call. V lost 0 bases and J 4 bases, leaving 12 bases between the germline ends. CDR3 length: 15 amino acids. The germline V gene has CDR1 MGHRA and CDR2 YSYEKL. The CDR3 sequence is CASSQEGRARYGYTF. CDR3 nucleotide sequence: TGCGCCAGCAGCCAAGAAGGCCGCGCGCGCTATGGCTACACCTTC.

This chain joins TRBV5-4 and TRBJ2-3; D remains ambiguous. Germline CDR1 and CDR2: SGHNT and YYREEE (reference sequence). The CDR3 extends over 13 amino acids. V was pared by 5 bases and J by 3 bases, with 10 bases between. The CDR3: CASRPDPTDTQYF. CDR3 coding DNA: TGTGCCAGCAGACCGGACCCAACAGATACGCAGTATTTT. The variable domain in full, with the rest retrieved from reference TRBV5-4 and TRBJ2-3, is ETGVTQSPTHLIKTRGQQVTLRCSSQSGHNTVSWYQQALGQGPQFIFQYYREEENGRGNFPPRFSGLQFPNYSSELNVNALELDDSALYLCASRPDPTDTQYFGPGTRLTVL.

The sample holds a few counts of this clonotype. CDR3 in amino acids: CASSLLGARGGYTF. DNA for the CDR3: TGTGCCAGCAGCTTATTAGGCGCGCGGGGCGGCTACACCTTC. The V gene is TRBV7-9, the J gene TRBJ1-2; D may be TRBD1 (5 bases). Per the germline V gene, CDR1 is SEHNR and CDR2 is FQNEAQ (reference sequence). Trimming cost V 2 bases and J 8 bases, with 15 bases left between them. CDR3 length equals 14 residues.

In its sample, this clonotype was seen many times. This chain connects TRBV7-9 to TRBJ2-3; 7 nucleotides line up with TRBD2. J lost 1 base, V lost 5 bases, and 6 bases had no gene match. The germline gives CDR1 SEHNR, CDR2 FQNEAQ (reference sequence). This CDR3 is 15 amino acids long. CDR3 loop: CASSIGGRGTDTQYF. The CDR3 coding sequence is TGTGCCAGCAGCATCGGGGGGAGGGGCACAGATACGCAGTATTTT. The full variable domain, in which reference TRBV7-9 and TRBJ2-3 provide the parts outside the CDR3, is DTGVSQNPRHKITKRGQNVTFRCDPISEHNRLYWYRQTLGQGPEFLTYFQNEAQLEKSRLLSDRFSAERPKGSFSTLEIQRTEQGDSAMYLCASSIGGRGTDTQYFGPGTRLTVL.

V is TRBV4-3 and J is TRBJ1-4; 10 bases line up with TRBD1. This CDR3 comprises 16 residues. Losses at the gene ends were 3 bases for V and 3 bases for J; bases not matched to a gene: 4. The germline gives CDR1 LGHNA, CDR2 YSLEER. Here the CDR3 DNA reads TGCGCCAGCAGCCAGAGACAGGGGGCGGCTAATGAAAAACTGTTTTTT. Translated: CASSQRQGAANEKLFF.

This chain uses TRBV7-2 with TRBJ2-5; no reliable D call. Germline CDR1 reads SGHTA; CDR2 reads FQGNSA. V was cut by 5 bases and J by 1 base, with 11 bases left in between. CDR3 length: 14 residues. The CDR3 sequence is CASSLQRVQETQYF. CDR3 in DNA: TGTGCCAGCAGCCTGCAACGGGTCCAAGAGACCCAGTACTTC.

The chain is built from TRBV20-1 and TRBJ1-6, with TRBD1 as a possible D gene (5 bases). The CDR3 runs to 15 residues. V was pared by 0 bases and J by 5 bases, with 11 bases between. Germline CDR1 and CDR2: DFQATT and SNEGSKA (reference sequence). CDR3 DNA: TGCAGTGCTAGAGATGTGCCGGGGGATAATTCACCCCTCCACTTT. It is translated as CSARDVPGDNSPLHF.

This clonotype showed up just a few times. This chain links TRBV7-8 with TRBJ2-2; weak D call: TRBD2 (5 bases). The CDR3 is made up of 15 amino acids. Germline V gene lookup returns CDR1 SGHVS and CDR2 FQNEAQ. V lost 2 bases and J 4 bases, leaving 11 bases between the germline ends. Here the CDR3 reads CASSLTRAGTGELFF. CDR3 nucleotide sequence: TGTGCCAGCAGCTTAACTAGGGCGGGCACCGGGGAGCTGTTTTTT.

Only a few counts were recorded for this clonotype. CDR3 sequence (DNA): TGTGCCAGAAGCTTAGGGCCGGGGGGCAGCTCCTACAATGAGCAGTTCTTC. It codes for CARSLGPGGSSYNEQFF. The chain is built from TRBV5-3 and TRBJ2-1; D may be TRBD2 (7 bases). TRBV5-3 is known as an ORF, though its function is uncertain. CDR3 length equals 17 residues. The germline V and J ends were trimmed by 2 bases and 0 bases, with 15 bases remaining between them.

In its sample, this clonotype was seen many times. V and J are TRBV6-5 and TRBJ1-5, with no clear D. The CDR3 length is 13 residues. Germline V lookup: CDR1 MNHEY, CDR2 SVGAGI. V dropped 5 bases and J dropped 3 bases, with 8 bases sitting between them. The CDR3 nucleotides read TGTGCCAGCAGTCCTCGTATCAATCAGCCCCAGCATTTT. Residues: CASSPRINQPQHF.

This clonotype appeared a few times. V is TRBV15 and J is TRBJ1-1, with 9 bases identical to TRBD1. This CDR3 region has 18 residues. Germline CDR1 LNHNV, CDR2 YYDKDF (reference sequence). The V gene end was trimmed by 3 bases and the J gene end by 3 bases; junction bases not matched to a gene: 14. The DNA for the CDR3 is TGTGCCACCAGCAGGCTTTCATCCAGGACAGGGGTCGACACTGAAGCTTTCTTT. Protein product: CATSRLSSRTGVDTEAFF.

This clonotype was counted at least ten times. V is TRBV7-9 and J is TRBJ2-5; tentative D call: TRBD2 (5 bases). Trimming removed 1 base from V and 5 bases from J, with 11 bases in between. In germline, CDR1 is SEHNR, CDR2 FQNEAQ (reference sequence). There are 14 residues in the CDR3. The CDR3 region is CASSLVGQRETQYF. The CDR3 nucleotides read TGTGCCAGCAGCTTAGTCGGGCAGCGGGAGACCCAGTACTTC.

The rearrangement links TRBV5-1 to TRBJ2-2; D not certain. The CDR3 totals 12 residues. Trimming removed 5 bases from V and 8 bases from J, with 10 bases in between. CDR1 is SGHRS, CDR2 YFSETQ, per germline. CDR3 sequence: CASSLQSGELFF. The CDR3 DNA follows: TGCGCCAGCAGTCTACAATCGGGGGAGCTGTTTTTT.

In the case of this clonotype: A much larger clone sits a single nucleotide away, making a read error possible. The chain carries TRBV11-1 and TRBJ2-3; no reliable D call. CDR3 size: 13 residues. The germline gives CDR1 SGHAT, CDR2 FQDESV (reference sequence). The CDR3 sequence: CASSRVGTNTQYF. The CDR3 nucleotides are TGTGCCAGCAGCCGGGTGGGCACAAATACGCAGTATTTT.

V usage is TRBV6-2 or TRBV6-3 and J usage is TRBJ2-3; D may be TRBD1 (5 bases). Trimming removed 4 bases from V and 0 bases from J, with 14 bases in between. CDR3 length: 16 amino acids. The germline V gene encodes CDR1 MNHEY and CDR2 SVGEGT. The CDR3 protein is CASSWGVRASTDTQYF. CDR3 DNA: TGTGCCAGCAGTTGGGGCGTTCGCGCTAGCACAGATACGCAGTATTTT.

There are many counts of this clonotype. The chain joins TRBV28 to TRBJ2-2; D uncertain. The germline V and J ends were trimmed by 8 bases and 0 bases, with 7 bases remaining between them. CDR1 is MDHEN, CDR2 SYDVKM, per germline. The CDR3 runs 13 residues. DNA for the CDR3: TGTGCCAGCCGGACCACGAACACCGGGGAGCTGTTTTTT. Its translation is CASRTTNTGELFF.

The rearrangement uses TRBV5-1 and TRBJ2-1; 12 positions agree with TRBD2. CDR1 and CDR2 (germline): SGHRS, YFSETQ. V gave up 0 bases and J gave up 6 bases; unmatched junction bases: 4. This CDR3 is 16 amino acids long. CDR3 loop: CASSLARTSGVNEQFF. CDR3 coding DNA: TGCGCCAGCAGCTTGGCCAGGACTAGCGGGGTCAATGAGCAGTTCTTC.

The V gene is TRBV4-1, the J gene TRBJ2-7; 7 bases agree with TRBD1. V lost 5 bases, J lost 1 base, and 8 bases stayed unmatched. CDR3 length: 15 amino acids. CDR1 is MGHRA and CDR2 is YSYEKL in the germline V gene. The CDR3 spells CASSLRTGGSYEQYV. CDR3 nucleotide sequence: TGCGCCAGCAGCTTACGGACAGGAGGATCCTACGAGCAGTACGTC.

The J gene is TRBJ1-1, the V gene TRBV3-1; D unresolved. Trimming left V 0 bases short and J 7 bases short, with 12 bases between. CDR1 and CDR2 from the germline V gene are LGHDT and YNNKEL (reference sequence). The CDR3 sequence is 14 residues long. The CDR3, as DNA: TGTGCCAGCAGCCAAGATCAAACAGCCATTGAAGCTTTCTTT. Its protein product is CASSQDQTAIEAFF.

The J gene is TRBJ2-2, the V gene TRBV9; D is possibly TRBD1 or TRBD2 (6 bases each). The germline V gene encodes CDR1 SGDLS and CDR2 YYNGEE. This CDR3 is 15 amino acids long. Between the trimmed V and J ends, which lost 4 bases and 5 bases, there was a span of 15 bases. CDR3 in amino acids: CASSRGTHVTGELFF. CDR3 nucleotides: TGTGCCAGCAGCCGCGGGACACACGTTACCGGGGAGCTGTTTTTT. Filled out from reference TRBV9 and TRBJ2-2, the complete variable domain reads DSGVTQTPKHLITATGQRVTLRCSPRSGDLSVYWYQQSLDQGLQFLIQYYNGEERAKGNILERFSAQQFPDLHSELNLSSLELGDSALYFCASSRGTHVTGELFFGEGSRLTVL.

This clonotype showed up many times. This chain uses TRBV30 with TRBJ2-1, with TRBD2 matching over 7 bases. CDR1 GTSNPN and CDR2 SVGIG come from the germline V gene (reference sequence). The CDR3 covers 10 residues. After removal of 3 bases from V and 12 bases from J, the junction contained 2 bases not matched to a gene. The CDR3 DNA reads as TGTGCCTGGAGCTCGGGGGGGCAGTTCTTC. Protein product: CAWSSGGQFF.

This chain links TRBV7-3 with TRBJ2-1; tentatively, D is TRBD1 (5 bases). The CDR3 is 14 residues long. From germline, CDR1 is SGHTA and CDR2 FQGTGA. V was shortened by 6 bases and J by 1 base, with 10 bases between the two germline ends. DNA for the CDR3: TGTGCCAGCAGTGGGGCAGGGTCCTACAATGAGCAGTTCTTC. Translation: CASSGAGSYNEQFF.

CDR3 nucleotides: TGTGCCAGCAGCAGGCCCTCGACTAGCGGGGGTAGCACAGATACGCAGTATTTT. This translates into CASSRPSTSGGSTDTQYF. The chain is built from TRBV11-2 and TRBJ2-3, with TRBD2 identical over 12 bases. The V gene end was trimmed by 5 bases and the J gene end by 0 bases; junction bases not matched to a gene: 9. The germline V gene encodes CDR1 SGHAT and CDR2 FQNNGV. This CDR3 spans 18 amino acids.

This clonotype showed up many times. DNA of the CDR3: TGTGCCAGCAGCTCCGGTTCAGGCAATGAGCAGTTCTTC. Its translation is CASSSGSGNEQFF. The rearrangement links TRBV7-9 to TRBJ2-1; no clear D. Germline assignment: CDR1 SEHNR and CDR2 FQNEAQ (reference sequence). Trimming stripped 4 bases from V and 6 bases from J, with 10 bases between. The CDR3 runs to 13 residues.

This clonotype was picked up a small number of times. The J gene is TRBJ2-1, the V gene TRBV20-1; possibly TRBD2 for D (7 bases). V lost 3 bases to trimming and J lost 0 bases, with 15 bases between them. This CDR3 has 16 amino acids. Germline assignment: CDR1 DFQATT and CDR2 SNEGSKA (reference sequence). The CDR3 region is CSASLHRGASYNEQFF. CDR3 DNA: TGCAGTGCTAGTCTTCACCGGGGGGCCTCCTACAATGAGCAGTTCTTC.